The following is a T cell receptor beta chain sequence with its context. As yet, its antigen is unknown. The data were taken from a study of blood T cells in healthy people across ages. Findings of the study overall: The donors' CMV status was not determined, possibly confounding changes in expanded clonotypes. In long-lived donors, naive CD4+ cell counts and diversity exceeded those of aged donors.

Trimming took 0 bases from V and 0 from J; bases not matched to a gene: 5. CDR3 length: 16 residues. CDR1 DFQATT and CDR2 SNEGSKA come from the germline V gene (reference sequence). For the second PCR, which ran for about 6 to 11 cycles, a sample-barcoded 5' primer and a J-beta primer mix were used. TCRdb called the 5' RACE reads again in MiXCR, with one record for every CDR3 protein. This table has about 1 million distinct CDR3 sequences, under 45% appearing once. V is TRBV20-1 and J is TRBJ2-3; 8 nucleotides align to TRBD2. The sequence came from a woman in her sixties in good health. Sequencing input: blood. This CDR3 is CSARDVASGSTDTQYF. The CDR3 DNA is TGCAGTGCTAGAGATGTGGCTAGCGGGAGCACAGATACGCAGTATTTT.